The sequence of this TCR beta chain was determined in a study of Graves' ophthalmopathy and Graves' hyperthyroidism. From RNA, the CDR3 regions of TCR beta chains were amplified and sequenced. After a first-round RT-PCR with HTBI primers, a second-round multiplex PCR was run. TCRdb reprocessed the multiplex PCR reads with MiXCR, giving one entry per CDR3 protein. The top ten clones hold roughly 10% of a sample with over 450,000 distinct CDR3 sequences, around an eighth of them seen once. Clinical symptoms, serum thyroxine, TRAb, thyroid ultrasound and orbital computed tomography formed the basis of diagnosis. The receptor was derived from a woman aged 30 to 39 with Graves' ophthalmopathy. Sequenced sample: blood.

As DNA, the CDR3 is TGCGCCAGCAGTGGGGCAGGGCCCTACGAGCAGTACTTC. This sequence encodes CASSGAGPYEQYF. The chain links TRBV10-2 to TRBJ2-7, with D maybe TRBD1 (5 bases). V dropped 4 bases and J dropped 2 bases, with 9 bases sitting between them. The length of the CDR3 is 13 residues. Looked up from germline, CDR1 is WSHSY and CDR2 is SAAADI.